What follows is one TCR beta chain and its context. The target antigen is unknown. The CDR3 loop spans 15 amino acids. Unmatched junction bases numbered 3, after V lost 3 bases and J lost 0 bases. Germline CDR1 and CDR2: LNHDA and SQIVND (reference sequence). The data stem from a study of cytomegalovirus exposure and HLA in healthy donors. Method: immunoSEQ multiplex PCR; TCRdb's copy keeps in-frame clones and lacks some. The data contain over 200,000 clones, over 75% of them seen just once; the ten biggest clones take up more than 1.5%. Notes on the study in general: The authors listed some 150 TCR beta chains as cytomegalovirus-associated. Accounts indicate the classifier identified cytomegalovirus status with strong specificity and sensitivity. Across donors, most TCRs were seen rarely, yet some public ones were widespread.

Material for sequencing was PBMCs. The rearrangement uses TRBV19 and TRBJ2-7, with 9 bases lining up with TRBD1. The clonotype comes from a woman aged 18-30 years in good health and CMV-seropositive. This CDR3 is CASSMGTGRSYEQYF. The CDR3 nucleotides are TGTGCCAGTAGTATGGGGACAGGGCGCTCCTACGAGCAGTACTTC.